The 5 T cell receptor beta chains below come from one sample, sequenced in a study of blood T cell repertoires in COVID-19. TCRdb keeps only in-frame clones here, not all; method: immunoSEQ multiplex PCR. The table includes about 160,000 clones, approximately 88% detected once. Sequenced input: peripheral blood. These receptors all come from an older woman who had recovered from COVID-19.

The V and J genes are TRBV4-1 and TRBJ2-5; 9 bases align to TRBD1. The CDR3 spans 16 residues. V dropped 2 bases and J dropped 4; count of bases not matched to a gene: 8. Germline V lookup: CDR1 MGHRA, CDR2 YSYEKL. The CDR3 loop reads CASSQSGTGLVETQYF. In nucleotides, the CDR3 is TGCGCCAGCAGCCAATCCGGGACAGGGCTCGTAGAGACCCAGTACTTC.

The V and J genes are TRBV27 and TRBJ2-7; 8 positions match TRBD1. The J segment lost 0 bases and the V segment lost 6 bases, leaving 7 bases of the junction unmatched. CDR3 length: 15 amino acids. Germline CDR1 MNHEY, CDR2 SMNVEV (reference sequence). In DNA form, the CDR3 reads TGTGCCAGCAGGCAGACAGGGGCGGGCTCCTACGAGCAGTACTTC. This codes for CASRQTGAGSYEQYF.

The chain employs TRBV13 and TRBJ1-2, with D maybe TRBD1 (6 bases). CDR1 and CDR2 from the germline V gene are PRHDT and FYEKMQ (reference sequence). The CDR3 loop spans 14 amino acids. V was trimmed by 3 bases and J by 8 bases, leaving 16 bases between them. CDR3 sequence (DNA): TGTGCCAGCAGCTTTTGGGGTGGGGGCGGCGGCTACACCTTC. Its protein is CASSFWGGGGGYTF.

This rearrangement joins TRBV19 to TRBJ1-2, with D possibly TRBD1 on 6 matching bases. The CDR3 runs to 16 residues. Germline V CDR1 and CDR2: LNHDA, SQIVND (reference sequence). Trimming pared 5 bases from V and 1 base from J, leaving 17 bases between. This CDR3 reads CASSFYSTGLNYGYTF. CDR3 nucleotides: TGTGCCAGTAGTTTCTACTCGACAGGTCTTAACTATGGCTACACCTTC.

The rearrangement links TRBV12-3 or TRBV12-4 to TRBJ2-7, with D hard to call. The CDR3 spans 13 residues. Deletions cut 3 bases from V and 4 bases from J, with 10 bases between. The DNA for the CDR3 is TGTGCCAGCAGTTTCTCGTTCGGGTACGAGCAGTACTTC. This codes for CASSFSFGYEQYF.